This entry lists 2 T cell receptor beta chains sequenced from one sample in a study of graft-versus-host responses after intestinal transplantation. What these receptors recognize is not known. TCRdb keeps only in-frame clones here, not all; method: immunoSEQ multiplex PCR. The sample records about 130,000 clones, roughly 91% being singletons. This specimen was unstimulated CD4+ T cells sorted from spleen or lymph node cells, taken before intestinal transplant. The source is a human donor who received an intestinal transplant.

The V call is TRBV19, the J call TRBJ2-7; 11 bases line up with TRBD1. CDR1 and CDR2 (germline): LNHDA, SQIVND (reference sequence). This CDR3 has 14 residues. V shed 10 bases and J 5 bases; nucleotides not matched to a gene: 10. The CDR3, as DNA: TGTGCCAACGTACCGGGACAGGGGGTTGACGAGCAGTACTTC. This sequence encodes CANVPGQGVDEQYF.

In this sample, this clone turned up once. This chain connects TRBV6-5 to TRBJ1-2, with 9 bases fitting TRBD1. V gave up 6 bases and J gave up 3 bases; unmatched junction bases: 8. Germline V gene lookup returns CDR1 MNHEY and CDR2 SVGAGI. The CDR3 runs to 15 residues. For the CDR3, the DNA is TGTGCCAGCAGAAAAGACAGGGGGGTTGACTATGGCTACACCTTC. Amino acid sequence: CASRKDRGVDYGYTF.